This T cell receptor beta chain was identified in a study of lymphopenia after photon versus proton radiotherapy (dated by TCRdb to the late 2010s). Looking at the study overall: In patients with gastrointestinal tumors who developed high-grade lymphopenia, the study compared the immunological effects of photon radiation therapy with those of proton radiation therapy. The study aimed to characterize how the two radiation modalities differ in their impact on the immune system. The approximately 20 patients in the cohort had gastrointestinal tumors, were treated with either photon or proton therapy, and subsequently developed lymphopenia. The research as a whole found: After the lymphocyte count nadir, oligoclonal expansion, especially of CD8+ Temra cells, was observed in photon-treated repertoires, and the drop in diversity was driven by this expansion. The authors looked at the survival association only in patients who died, and they framed better survival with proton therapy as a possibility rather than a demonstrated result. Across the cohort, an inverse correlation was found between a larger post-nadir drop in TCR diversity and overall survival time among patients who died. During treatment, patients who received photon therapy lost naive T cells and TCR diversity and gained effector/memory populations, whereas patients who received proton therapy remained relatively stable.

Library prep was done by the immunoSEQ multiplex PCR assay. Deep sequencing of rearranged TCR beta loci, alongside multiparametric flow cytometry, was used to profile T cell repertoires. The immuneACCESS repertoire file appears here via TCRdb, limited to in-frame rearrangements. These files lack a portion of the clones; in checked studies, under half of the deficit traces to unresolved V genes, and the cause of the others is not known. The sample table holds approximately 40,000 clones, of which roughly 86% were seen once. The top ten constitute 10% of the sample. Points on this clone: The antigen it binds to is not known. No much larger clonotype is one base removed from it; base qualities were not supplied.

Taken from cysteine to phenylalanine, the CDR3 has 12 residues. CDR3 DNA only is kept here, 36 bases in frame from base 1. CDR1 and CDR2 (MNHNS, SASEGT) derive from the germline V gene. V is clipped by 8 bases and J by 3 bases, and the sequence between their germline boundaries is 11 bases long. The chain is made from TRBV6-1 and TRBJ2-7, with no D gene named confidently. The sequenced sample was peripheral blood, obtained from a patient treated with proton-based radiotherapy. This clonotype was obtained from a woman in her 70s with pancreatic cancer. Some clones in this sample may be carry-over from other donors' samples. The CDR3 corresponds to CASGRVGYEQYF. At the DNA level, the sequence is TGTGCCAGCGGACGAGTCGGCTACGAGCAGTACTTC.